What follows are 31 T cell receptor beta chains derived from one specimen sequenced in a study of cytomegalovirus exposure and HLA in healthy donors. 60 Vbeta and 13 Jbeta primers were used in PCR. Only in-frame clones appear in the TCRdb table, and some are missing; sequencing was by immunoSEQ multiplex PCR. Reported are 40,000 to 50,000 clones; the ten largest clones contain around 2.2%. The sequencing sample was made of PBMCs. These TCRs come from a woman in her thirties or forties in good health and CMV-seronegative.

The J gene is TRBJ2-1, the V gene TRBV11-2; TRBD2 aligns across 9 bases. The CDR3 sequence is 15 residues long. Germline loops: CDR1 SGHAT, CDR2 FQNNGV. The V gene end was trimmed by 2 bases and the J gene end by 9 bases; junction bases not matched to a gene: 8. The CDR3 sequence: CASSLLAGRGGEQFF. CDR3 DNA sequence: TGTGCCAGCAGCTTACTAGCGGGAAGAGGGGGTGAGCAGTTCTTC.

This chain joins TRBV18 and TRBJ2-1; TRBD2 is a possible D gene (6 bases). Trimming cost V 6 bases and J 0 bases, with 12 bases left between them. Germline CDR1 is KGHSH and CDR2 is LQKENI. The CDR3 is made up of 15 amino acids. The CDR3 loop is CASSYGLSSYNEQFF. CDR3 in DNA: TGTGCCAGCTCGTACGGACTATCCTCCTACAATGAGCAGTTCTTC.

This sequence joins TRBV19 and TRBJ2-1; TRBD2 matches at 8 bases. Germline V gene sequence: CDR1 LNHDA, CDR2 SQIVND (reference sequence). This CDR3 is built from 15 residues. After removal of 3 bases from V and 5 bases from J, the junction contained 6 bases not matched to a gene. CDR3: CASSIGRGGDNEQFF. As DNA, the CDR3 is TGTGCCAGTAGTATCGGGAGGGGGGGAGACAATGAGCAGTTCTTC.

The chain carries TRBV6-5 and TRBJ1-5; 10 bases are shared with TRBD1. CDR1 and CDR2 (germline): MNHEY, SVGAGI. V was pared by 0 bases and J by 9 bases, with 5 bases of the junction left unmatched. The CDR3 has 15 residues. CDR3 nucleotide sequence: TGTGCCAGCAGTTACTCAAGGACAGGGGGACGGCCCCAGCATTTT. It codes for CASSYSRTGGRPQHF.

For this clone: One end of the junction fails to match germline, which may point to a read error. The J gene is TRBJ2-3, the V gene TRBV2, with 7 bases matching TRBD2. Germline-derived CDR1 and CDR2 are SNHLY and FYNNEI. The length of the CDR3 is 14 residues. The CDR3 bases are TGTGCCAGCTCGGCGGGAGTAGGCCCAGATAAGCAGTATTTT. It codes for CASSAGVGPDKQYF.

This sequence joins TRBV5-1 and TRBJ1-2; 10 bases are shared with TRBD1. The CDR3 is 15 residues long. After removal of 0 bases from V and 4 bases from J, the junction contained 3 bases not matched to a gene. Germline V gene lookup returns CDR1 SGHRS and CDR2 YFSETQ. The CDR3 protein is CASSLGGQGVYGYTF. In nucleotides, the CDR3 is TGCGCCAGCAGCTTGGGTGGACAGGGGGTCTATGGCTACACCTTC.

This chain connects TRBV7-2 to TRBJ1-1, with TRBD1 as a possible D gene (5 bases). Per germline, CDR1 SGHTA and CDR2 FQGNSA. There are 14 residues in the CDR3. V gave up 2 bases and J gave up 1 base, with 8 bases separating them. CDR3 sequence reads: CASSLLTGNTEAFF. For the CDR3, the DNA is TGTGCCAGCAGCTTATTAACAGGGAACACTGAAGCTTTCTTT.

J is TRBJ1-1 and V is TRBV6-5, with D uncertain. This CDR3 has 12 amino acids. V was clipped by 8 bases and J by 3 bases, with 10 bases between them. Germline CDR1 reads MNHEY; CDR2 reads SVGAGI. The CDR3 sequence is CASRGLYTEAFF. The CDR3 DNA reads TGTGCCAGCCGAGGACTGTACACTGAAGCTTTCTTT.

This chain joins TRBV28 and TRBJ1-2; 8 nucleotides align to TRBD1. This CDR3 has 15 residues. The V segment lost 2 bases and the J segment 6 bases; nucleotides outside the gene matches: 8. CDR1 and CDR2 from the germline V gene are MDHEN and SYDVKM. This chain's CDR3 is CASSLGGQVMDGYTF. DNA of the CDR3: TGTGCCAGCAGTTTAGGGGGACAGGTAATGGATGGCTACACCTTC.

The gene calls are TRBV2 and TRBJ1-6, with 9 bases that match TRBD1. The length of the CDR3 is 16 residues. The V and J ends lost 6 bases and 5 bases, in that order; junction bases with no gene match: 8. CDR1 and CDR2 (germline): SNHLY, FYNNEI. CDR3 sequence (DNA): TGTGCCAGCAGGACACAGGGGGCGCGTAATAATTCACCCCTCCACTTT. This encodes CASRTQGARNNSPLHF.

The V and J genes are TRBV4-1 and TRBJ1-4; D is possibly TRBD1 (6 bases). The V end lost 1 base, the J end lost 8 bases, and 11 bases lay between the germline ends. The CDR3 is made up of 14 amino acids. CDR1 MGHRA and CDR2 YSYEKL come from the germline V gene. The CDR3: CASSQARQEEKLFF. The CDR3 DNA follows: TGCGCCAGCAGCCAAGCTCGACAGGAGGAAAAACTGTTTTTT.

The rearrangement links TRBV5-6 to TRBJ2-1, with 7 nucleotides matching TRBD1. CDR3 length: 16 residues. V dropped 0 bases and J dropped 6; count of bases not matched to a gene: 9. Germline V lookup: CDR1 SGHDT, CDR2 YYEEEE. The CDR3, as DNA: TGTGCCAGCAGCTTGGCCCCAGACAGGGTAGGCAATGAGCAGTTCTTC. The encoded protein is CASSLAPDRVGNEQFF.

V usage is TRBV5-1 and J usage is TRBJ2-1; D may be TRBD2 (6 bases). Germline CDR1 is SGHRS and CDR2 is YFSETQ. Between the trimmed V and J ends, which lost 0 bases and 4 bases, there was a span of 23 bases. The CDR3 spans 19 residues. CDR3 DNA sequence: TGCGCCAGCAGCTTGGGGAGAATTCGGGGTGGGCGGGAATACAATGAGCAGTTCTTC. Encoded protein: CASSLGRIRGGREYNEQFF.

The V gene is TRBV5-1, the J gene TRBJ2-5; D ambiguous. The CDR3 sequence is 11 residues long. Trimming left V 7 bases short and J 5 bases short, with 9 bases between. Germline CDR1 is SGHRS and CDR2 is YFSETQ. CDR3 sequence (DNA): TGCGCCAGCGCCCTGGGCGAGACCCAGTACTTC. The encoded protein is CASALGETQYF.

The chain links TRBV2 to TRBJ2-7; 7 nucleotides match TRBD2. This CDR3 spans 13 amino acids. Per the germline V gene, CDR1 is SNHLY and CDR2 is FYNNEI. With V trimmed by 4 bases and J by 3 bases, 3 bases remained unmatched. Here the CDR3 DNA reads TGTGCCAGCAGTGGCGGGAGACTCTACGAGCAGTACTTC. It encodes CASSGGRLYEQYF.

On this clone: At one boundary the junction diverges from the germline segment, which might be a read error. The V call is TRBV29-1, the J call TRBJ2-3; D is unclear. The germline V gene encodes CDR1 SQVTM and CDR2 ANQGSEA. This CDR3 is built from 15 residues. The DNA for the CDR3 is TGCAGCGTTGAAGGCCAGGCCACCAGCACAGATAAGCAGTATTTT. This codes for CSVEGQATSTDKQYF.

CDR3 sequence: CASSDCPSLLVDNEKLFF. The CDR3 coding sequence is TGTGCCAGCAGTGACTGTCCAAGTCTCCTAGTCGACAATGAAAAACTGTTTTTT. J is TRBJ1-4 and V is TRBV6-1; D is unresolved. Trimming took off 3 bases at V and 5 bases at J, with 22 bases between the two ends. This CDR3 region has 18 residues. The germline V gene has CDR1 MNHNS and CDR2 SASEGT.

This chain links TRBV14 with TRBJ2-7; no reliable D call. The length of the CDR3 is 14 residues. CDR1 and CDR2 (germline): SGHDN, FVKESK. The V end lost 0 bases, the J end lost 4 bases, and 10 bases lay between the germline ends. The CDR3 DNA is TGTGCCAGCAGCCAAGATCTACCGGGTTACGAGCAGTACTTC. It specifies CASSQDLPGYEQYF.

V is TRBV11-1 and J is TRBJ2-1, with TRBD2 matching over 11 bases. Trimming took 4 bases from V and 7 from J; bases not matched to a gene: 15. This CDR3 spans 18 amino acids. Germline lookup yields CDR1 SGHAT and CDR2 FQDESV (reference sequence). CDR3: CASSSSGPASGGWNEQFF. The CDR3 DNA sequence: TGTGCCAGCAGCTCCTCTGGCCCCGCTAGCGGGGGGTGGAATGAGCAGTTCTTC. Supplemented by reference TRBV11-1 and TRBJ2-1, the full variable domain reads EAEVAQSPRYKITEKSQAVAFWCDPISGHATLYWYRQILGQGPELLVQFQDESVVDDSQLPKDRFSAERLKGVDSTLKIQPAELGDSAMYLCASSSSGPASGGWNEQFFGPGTRLTVL.

This chain uses TRBV6-6 with TRBJ1-5, with D possibly TRBD1 on 6 matching bases. The V and J ends lost 6 bases and 5 bases respectively, with 14 bases between them. From germline, CDR1 is MNHNY and CDR2 SVGAGI (reference sequence). The CDR3 is 14 amino acids. DNA of the CDR3: TGTGCCAGCAGCTCGTCGTCAGGGGATCAGCCCCAGCATTTT. Its protein is CASSSSSGDQPQHF.

V usage is TRBV6-1 and J usage is TRBJ1-5; D uncertain. The CDR3 sequence is 14 residues long. Per germline, CDR1 MNHNS and CDR2 SASEGT. V gave up 0 bases and J gave up 4 bases, with 7 bases separating them. As DNA, the CDR3 is TGTGCCAGCAGTGAAGCTCGGAGTAATCAGCCCCAGCATTTT. It codes for CASSEARSNQPQHF.

V and J are TRBV11-2 and TRBJ1-2; D gene unclear. Trimming left V 0 bases short and J 5 bases short, with 13 bases between. The CDR3 covers 15 residues. The V gene's germline CDR1 is SGHAT and CDR2 FQNNGV. The CDR3 loop is CASSLDRRQAYGYTF. CDR3 coding DNA: TGTGCCAGCAGCTTAGATAGGAGGCAGGCATATGGCTACACCTTC.

The chain employs TRBV11-2 and TRBJ1-1; 7 bases align to TRBD1. The CDR3 extends over 14 amino acids. The V gene end was trimmed by 7 bases and the J gene end by 5 bases; junction bases not matched to a gene: 10. In germline, CDR1 is SGHAT, CDR2 FQNNGV. The CDR3 protein is CASNKGGAGTEAFF. The DNA of the CDR3 is TGTGCCAGCAACAAAGGGGGCGCGGGGACTGAAGCTTTCTTT.

The rearrangement uses TRBV10-3 and TRBJ1-1; perhaps TRBD1 as D (6 bases). Germline CDR1 and CDR2: ENHRY and SYGVKD. V was clipped by 6 bases and J by 1 base, with 9 bases between them. There are 13 residues in the CDR3. This CDR3 reads CAIRGQPNTEAFF. CDR3 bases: TGTGCCATCAGAGGACAGCCGAACACTGAAGCTTTCTTT.

This sequence joins TRBV11-2 and TRBJ2-5, with D uncertain. Trimming removed 3 bases at V and 5 bases at J, with 7 bases between. Germline lookup yields CDR1 SGHAT and CDR2 FQNNGV. The CDR3 sequence is 12 residues long. CDR3 DNA sequence: TGTGCCAGCAGCTTTCATAGTGAGACCCAGTACTTC. Its protein is CASSFHSETQYF.

The rearrangement links TRBV23-1 to TRBJ2-3; 8 bases are shared with TRBD1. TRBV23-1 is noted as an ORF with a role that remains uncertain. J was trimmed by 3 bases and V by 0 bases; bases with no gene match: 5. The CDR3 is 16 amino acids. CDR3 loop: CASSQSRQGATDTQYF. CDR3 DNA sequence: TGCGCCAGCAGTCAATCTAGGCAGGGGGCAACAGATACGCAGTATTTT.

The V call is TRBV21-1, the J call TRBJ2-1; the D call TRBD1 from the table was never checked on the DNA. TRBV21-1 is assigned pseudogene status. The CDR3 consists of 16 residues. In DNA form, the CDR3 reads TGTGCCAGCAGCTCCCAGCCCAGGGGCCGGTGCGATGAGCAGTTCTTC. Translation gives CASSSQPRGRCDEQFF.

About this clone: Its ends do not fully match the called genes, so a read error is possible. V gene TRBV30 combines with J gene TRBJ1-1; D remains unclear. The CDR3 length is 13 residues. CDR1 and CDR2 from the germline V gene are GTSNPN and SVGIG (reference sequence). The CDR3 is CAWSLMENTEDFF. CDR3 in DNA: TGTGCCTGGAGTTTGATGGAGAACACTGAAGATTTCTTT.

The chain has TRBV6-1 and TRBJ1-2; 9 bases align to TRBD1. The CDR3 runs 14 residues. Germline V gives CDR1 MNHNS, CDR2 SASEGT. Unmatched junction bases numbered 9, after V lost 2 bases and J lost 11 bases. In DNA, the CDR3 is TGTGCCAGCAGTGAAATGACAGGGGGGGAACGTTACACCTTC. Translation: CASSEMTGGERYTF.

The chain has TRBV10-3 and TRBJ1-4; D ambiguous. Germline assignment: CDR1 ENHRY and CDR2 SYGVKD. The CDR3 runs to 15 residues. V was clipped by 5 bases and J by 4 bases, with 14 bases between them. CDR3 coding DNA: TGTGCCATCAGTCCCACCACTAGTTATAATGAAAAACTGTTTTTT. Its translation is CAISPTTSYNEKLFF.

The rearrangement joins TRBV20-1 to TRBJ1-1; no reliable D call. The CDR3 has 11 residues. In germline, CDR1 is DFQATT, CDR2 SNEGSKA (reference sequence). V was clipped by 2 bases and J by 7 bases, with 8 bases between them. The CDR3 bases are TGCAGTGCTAGATCCGCGGGTGAAGCTTTCTTT. Its translation is CSARSAGEAFF.